This T cell receptor beta chain stems from a study of blood T cell repertoires in COVID-19. The germline V and J ends were trimmed by 5 bases and 4 bases, with 14 bases remaining between them. Germline lookup yields CDR1 SQVTM and CDR2 ANQGSEA. This CDR3 is built from 14 residues. This clone was seen only a few times. Original processing methods: Estimation of nucleated cell counts relied on the amplification of reference gene primers. Profiled with immunoSEQ multiplex PCR; TCRdb holds only in-frame clones, not every one. The DNA gave D and trimming, while V, J and clone size come from that table. The sample shows roughly 150,000 clones, around three quarters of them seen only once.

The receptor's source is a man over 45 with active or convalescent COVID-19. The genes are TRBV29-1 and TRBJ2-2, with D perhaps matching TRBD1 (6 bases). The sample was peripheral blood. In DNA form, the CDR3 reads TGCAGCGTTTTAGGGGGAGTGAGCACCGGGGAGCTGTTTTTT. As protein: CSVLGGVSTGELFF.